This paragraph covers one T cell receptor (beta chain) sequence. The table came from immunoSEQ multiplex PCR; TCRdb's copy has only in-frame clones and leaves some out. The table lists 100,000 or so clones, approximately 93% of them singletons. These data originate in a study of blood T cell repertoires in COVID-19. CDR3 size: 12 residues. The V gene is TRBV21-1, the J gene TRBJ1-1; TRBD1 reflects the table's D call only, with no check against the DNA. TRBV21-1 is recorded as a pseudogene. The material sequenced was peripheral blood. The clonotype comes from a man between 60 and 75 years old with acute or convalescent COVID-19. The CDR3 nucleotides read TGTGCCAGCAGCAAAGACGGGACAGAAGCTTTCTTT. Translation: CASSKDGTEAFF.